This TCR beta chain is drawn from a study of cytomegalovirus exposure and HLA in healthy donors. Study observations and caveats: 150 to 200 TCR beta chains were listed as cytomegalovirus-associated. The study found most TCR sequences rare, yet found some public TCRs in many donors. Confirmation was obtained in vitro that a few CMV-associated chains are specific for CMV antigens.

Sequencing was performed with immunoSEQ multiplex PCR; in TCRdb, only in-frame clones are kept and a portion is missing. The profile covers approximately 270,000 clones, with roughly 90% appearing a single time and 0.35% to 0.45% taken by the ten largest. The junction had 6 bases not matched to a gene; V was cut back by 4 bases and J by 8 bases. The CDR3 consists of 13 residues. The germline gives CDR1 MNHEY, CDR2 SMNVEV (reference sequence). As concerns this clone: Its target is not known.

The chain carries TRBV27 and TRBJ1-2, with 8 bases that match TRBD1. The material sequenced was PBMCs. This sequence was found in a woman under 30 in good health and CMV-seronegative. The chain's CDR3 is CASSSSTGGGYTF. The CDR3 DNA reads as TGTGCCAGCAGTTCCAGTACAGGGGGAGGCTACACCTTC.